The clone carrying this TCR beta chain has only one observation. Its target is not known. The CDR3 consists of 14 residues. Germline-derived CDR1 and CDR2 are SGHTA and FQGTGA. V lost 3 bases and J 2 bases, leaving 8 bases between the germline ends. The entry originates in a study of cytomegalovirus exposure and HLA in healthy donors. Study conclusions and caveats: Reportedly, cytomegalovirus status was diagnosed with high sensitivity and specificity.

Some clones are missing from TCRdb's copy, which holds only in-frame ones; the method was immunoSEQ multiplex PCR. Of approximately 220,000 clones detected, around four fifths appear once; the ten largest clones hold around 15%. While the first cohort had hundreds of subjects, the donors belonged to the separate validation cohort of 100 to 150 subjects. The rearrangement uses TRBV7-3 and TRBJ2-1; D is tentatively TRBD1 or TRBD2 (5 bases each). The sequenced material came from PBMCs. This sequence was found in a woman in her 30s in good health and CMV-seropositive. The CDR3 region has the DNA TGTGCCAGCAGCTTGGGGGACGCCTACAATGAGCAGTTCTTC. Protein sequence: CASSLGDAYNEQFF.